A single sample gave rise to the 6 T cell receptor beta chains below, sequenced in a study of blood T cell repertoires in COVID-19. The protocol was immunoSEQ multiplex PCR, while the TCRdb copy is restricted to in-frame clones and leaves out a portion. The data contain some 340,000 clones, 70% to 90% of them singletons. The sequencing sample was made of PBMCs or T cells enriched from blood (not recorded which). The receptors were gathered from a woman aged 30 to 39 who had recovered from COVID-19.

The CDR3 reads CAWSGSQRNEKLFF. The CDR3 coding sequence is TGTGCCTGGAGTGGGAGTCAAAGAAATGAAAAACTGTTTTTT. The chain couples TRBV30 to TRBJ1-4; D uncertain. Germline V gene sequence: CDR1 GTSNPN, CDR2 SVGIG (reference sequence). This CDR3 contains 14 residues. Trimming took 1 base from V and 5 from J, leaving 11 bases between them.

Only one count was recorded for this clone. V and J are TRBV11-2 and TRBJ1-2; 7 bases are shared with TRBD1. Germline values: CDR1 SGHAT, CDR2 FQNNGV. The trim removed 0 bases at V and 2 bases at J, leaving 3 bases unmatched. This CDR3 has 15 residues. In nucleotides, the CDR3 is TGTGCCAGCAGCTTAGATCGGGGACAGAACTATGGCTACACCTTC. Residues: CASSLDRGQNYGYTF.

The CDR3 sequence: CASSLGTDRIYGYTF. For the CDR3, the DNA is TGTGCCAGCAGTTTAGGGACCGACAGGATCTATGGCTACACCTTC. This sequence joins TRBV27 and TRBJ1-2, with D possibly being TRBD1 (6 bases). The germline V and J ends were trimmed by 2 bases and 4 bases, with 14 bases remaining between them. There are 15 residues in the CDR3. Germline lookup yields CDR1 MNHEY and CDR2 SMNVEV (reference sequence).

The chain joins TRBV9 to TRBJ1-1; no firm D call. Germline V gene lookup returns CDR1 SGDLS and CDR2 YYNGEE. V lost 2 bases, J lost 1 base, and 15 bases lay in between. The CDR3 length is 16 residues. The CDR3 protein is CASSVLSGSPNTEAFF. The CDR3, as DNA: TGTGCCAGCAGCGTCCTATCTGGGAGCCCGAACACTGAAGCTTTCTTT.

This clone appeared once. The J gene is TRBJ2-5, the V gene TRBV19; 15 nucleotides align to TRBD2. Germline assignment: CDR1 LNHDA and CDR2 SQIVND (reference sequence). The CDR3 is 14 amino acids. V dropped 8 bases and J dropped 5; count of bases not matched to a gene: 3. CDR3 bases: TGTGCCAGTGGACTAGCGGGGGGGCTCGAGACCCAGTACTTC. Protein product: CASGLAGGLETQYF. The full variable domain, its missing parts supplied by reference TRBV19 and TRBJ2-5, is DGGITQSPKYLFRKEGQNVTLSCEQNLNHDAMYWYRQDPGQGLRLIYYSQIVNDFQKGDIAEGYSVSREKKESFPLTVTSAQKNPTAFYLCASGLAGGLETQYFGPGTRLLVL.

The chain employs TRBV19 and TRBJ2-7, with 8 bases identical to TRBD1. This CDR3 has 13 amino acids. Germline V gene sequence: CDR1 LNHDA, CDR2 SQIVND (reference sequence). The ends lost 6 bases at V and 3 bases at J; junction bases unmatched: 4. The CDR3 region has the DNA TGTGCCAGTAGCTCAGGGGGCGGCTACGAGCAGTACTTC. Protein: CASSSGGGYEQYF.